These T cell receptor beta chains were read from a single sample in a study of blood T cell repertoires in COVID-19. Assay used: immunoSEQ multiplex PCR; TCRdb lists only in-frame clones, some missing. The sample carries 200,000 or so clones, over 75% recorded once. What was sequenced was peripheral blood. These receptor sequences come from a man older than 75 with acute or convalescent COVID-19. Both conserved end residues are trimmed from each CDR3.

ASTQGATANTGELF | TRBV7-9
ATRRGATSYEQY | TRBV2
ASSQASEPFGTLF | TRBV4-1
ASSFPGTRSYEQY | TRBV28
ATSDLGGTSTDTQY | TRBV24-1
ASRTGTGGQPQH | TRBV6-5
ASSPGRGTNEKLF | TRBV18
ASSLDLYLGGPYNEQF | TRBV11-2
ASSQDPSANNEQF | TRBV3-1/TRBV3-2
ASRQSLGLNSPLH | TRBV6-5
ASSPDRGVGANVLT | TRBV7-9
ASSVGPGLAGGPYEQF | TRBV9
ASSSNNEQF | TRBV12-3/TRBV12-4
ASSGYLLAGESYEQY | TRBV2
ASSQIGTGTGGYT | TRBV4-3
ASSYSNRDNSPLH | TRBV6-5
ASSIQGQWQPQH | TRBV19
ASSLGQGGLNEQF | TRBV5-1
ASVLTTSGMRQETQY | TRBV5-1
AWSVRGQPNTEAF | TRBV30
ASSVALITDTQY | TRBV9
ASSPRKIAGGSREQY | TRBV7-8
ASSRYPEDTQY | TRBV28
ASSTGTDTQY | TRBV28